The T cell receptor (beta chain) described here comes from a study of shared clonotypes between healthy human individuals. The CDR3 is 16 residues long. V dropped 0 bases and J dropped 0 bases, with 13 bases sitting between them. Germline V gene sequence: CDR1 SGHRS, CDR2 YFSETQ. Donors were healthy HIV-negative adults without recent acute infections or vaccinations. The method was immunoSEQ multiplex PCR; TCRdb's version includes in-frame clones alone and lacks a portion of them. The top ten hold about 0.057% of the sample, which has hundreds of thousands of clones, around 97% seen once. Study-wide points: Limitation of the genetic and exposure-history diversity represented came from the few donors.

About this clone: Its antigen is unknown.

The chain joins TRBV5-1 to TRBJ2-7, with D unclear. The sequencing input was naive CD4+ T cells sorted from blood. Subset indicated: CD45RA+ positively selected. The sequence was collected from a woman aged 25 to 45 in good health. The CDR3 sequence: CASSLVQARSSYEQYF. Written as DNA, the CDR3 is TGCGCCAGCAGCTTGGTTCAGGCCCGGAGCTCCTACGAGCAGTACTTC.